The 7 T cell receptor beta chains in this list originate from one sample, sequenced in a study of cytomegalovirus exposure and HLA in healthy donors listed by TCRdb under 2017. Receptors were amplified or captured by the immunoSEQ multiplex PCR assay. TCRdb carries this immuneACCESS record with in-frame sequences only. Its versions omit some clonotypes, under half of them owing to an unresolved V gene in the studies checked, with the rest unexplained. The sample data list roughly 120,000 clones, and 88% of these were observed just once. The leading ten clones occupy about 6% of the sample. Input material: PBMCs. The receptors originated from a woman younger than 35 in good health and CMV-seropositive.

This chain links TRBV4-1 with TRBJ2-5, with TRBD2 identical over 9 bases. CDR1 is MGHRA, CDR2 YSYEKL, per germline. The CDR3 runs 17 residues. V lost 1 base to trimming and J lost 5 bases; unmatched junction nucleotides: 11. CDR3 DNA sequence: TGCGCCAGCAGCCAAGGTGGCGCCAGCGGGGGGATGGAGACCCAGTACTTC. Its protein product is CASSQGGASGGMETQYF.

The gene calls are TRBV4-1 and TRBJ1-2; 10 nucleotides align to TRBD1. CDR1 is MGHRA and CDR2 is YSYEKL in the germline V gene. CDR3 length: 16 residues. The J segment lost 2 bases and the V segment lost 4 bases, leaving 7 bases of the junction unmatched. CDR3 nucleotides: TGCGCCAGCAGCCGAGACAGGGGGCCCTACAACTATGGCTACACCTTC. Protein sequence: CASSRDRGPYNYGYTF.

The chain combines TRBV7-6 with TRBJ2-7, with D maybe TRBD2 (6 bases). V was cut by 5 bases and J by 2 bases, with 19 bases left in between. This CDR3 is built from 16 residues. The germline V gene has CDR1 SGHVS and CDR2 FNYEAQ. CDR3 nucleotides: TGTGCCAGCAGCCCCCGAGGGCGGGGTGAAACCTACGAGCAGTACTTC. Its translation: CASSPRGRGETYEQYF.

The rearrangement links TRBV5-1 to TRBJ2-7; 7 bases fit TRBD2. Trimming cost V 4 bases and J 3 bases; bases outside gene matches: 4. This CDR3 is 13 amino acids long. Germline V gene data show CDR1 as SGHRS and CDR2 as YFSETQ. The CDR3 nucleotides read TGCGCCAGCAGCGTGGGGAGGGGCTACGAGCAGTACTTC. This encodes CASSVGRGYEQYF.

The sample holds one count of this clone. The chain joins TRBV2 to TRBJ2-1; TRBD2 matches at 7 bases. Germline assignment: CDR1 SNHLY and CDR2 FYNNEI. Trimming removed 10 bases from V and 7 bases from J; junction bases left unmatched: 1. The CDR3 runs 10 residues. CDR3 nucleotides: TGTGCCACGCGGGGGAATGAGCAGTTCTTC. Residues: CATRGNEQFF. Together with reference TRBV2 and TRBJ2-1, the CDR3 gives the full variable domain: EPEVTQTPSHQVTQMGQEVILRCVPISNHLYFYWYRQILGQKVEFLVSFYNNEISEKSEIFDDQFSVERPDGSNFTLKIRSTKLEDSAMYFCATRGNEQFFGPGTRLTVL.

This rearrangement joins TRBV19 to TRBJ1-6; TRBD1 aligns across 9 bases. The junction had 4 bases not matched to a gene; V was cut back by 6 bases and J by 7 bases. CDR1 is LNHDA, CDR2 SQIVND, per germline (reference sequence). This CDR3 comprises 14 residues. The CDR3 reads CASRSGTGNSPLHF. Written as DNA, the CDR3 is TGTGCCAGTAGATCCGGGACAGGGAATTCACCCCTCCACTTT.

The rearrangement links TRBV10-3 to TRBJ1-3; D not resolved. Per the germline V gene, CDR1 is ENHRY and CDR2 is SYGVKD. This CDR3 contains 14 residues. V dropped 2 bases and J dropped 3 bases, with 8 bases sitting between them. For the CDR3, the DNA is TGTGCCATCAGTGAGCTTGGGAGTGGAAACACCATATATTTT. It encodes CAISELGSGNTIYF.